The subject of this entry is one T cell receptor (beta chain). Its antigen is unknown. Base qualities are not recorded, but no much larger clone differs from it by a single base. The sample comes from a study of blood T cell repertoires in COVID-19 (dated by TCRdb to about 2020). Regarding the complete study: Collaborator samples came from the United States, Italy and Spain and covered acute and convalescent phases of COVID-19. The repertoires were released in a freely available public database meant as a resource for research on the immune response to SARS-CoV-2. Deeply sampled blood TCRbeta repertoires from subjects exposed to, actively infected with, or recovered from COVID-19 were included in the dataset. Where available, HLA class I and class II types were obtained from metadata supplied by the sample provider rather than from assay-based typing. The material from the prospective study consisted of cDNA or gDNA derived from T cells, B-cell-depleted T cells, or PBMCs. Sample metadata almost always included a de-identified subject ID, COVID-19 status, age in years and sex. Samples were obtained from the ongoing ImmuneRACE study (first 160 participants) and from some 1,300 subjects provided by 6 global collaborators. Overall study outcomes, separate from this receptor: How much clinical and demographic metadata was included differed by source and by participant, and the metadata was provided uncurated.

The immunoSEQ Assay, a bias-controlled multiplex PCR, was used to amplify TCRbeta CDR3 regions from genomic DNA. The published analysis was carried out like this. The number of nucleated cells in each sample was estimated by amplification of reference gene primers within the assay. To quantify the absolute abundance of each unique TCRbeta CDR3 rearrangement, sequence reads were collapsed and filtered. For each sample, productive Simpson clonality was calculated as the square root of Simpson's diversity index across productive rearrangements. TCRdb took this table from immuneACCESS and kept in-frame rearrangements with V and J called. Such tables lack part of the clones; where checked against another copy, unresolved V genes explain under half of the gap, and the rest is unexplained. V, J and clone size reflect that table, while D and trimming were determined from the DNA. The sample records 300,000 to 400,000 clones, about 85% of which are singletons. The leading ten clones occupy 1.9% of the sample.

The CDR3, cysteine through phenylalanine, is 12 amino acids long. Only the CDR3 part of the read is kept: 36 bases, read in frame from the first base. V and J lose 5 bases and 7 bases, and a span of 11 bases separates them. In the prospective study, participants were about 18 to 90 years old, resided in about two dozen geographic areas of the United States, and were enrolled through a virtual design. In the prospective study, cohorts were assigned on the basis of participant-reported clinical history obtained from a screening survey and a study questionnaire. Exposed participants had been in contact, within 2 weeks of entering the study, with a person who had a PCR-confirmed or clinician-diagnosed case of COVID-19. In the prospective study, mobile phlebotomists collected whole blood, serum and a nasopharyngeal or oropharyngeal swab from each participant. Over a roughly 2-month period, participants in the prospective study had the option of providing additional blood draws and questionnaires. Blood samples from the prospective study were shipped frozen or at room temperature prior to DNA extraction.

The source material was PBMCs or T cells enriched from blood (not recorded which). This receptor was obtained from a young woman who had been exposed to COVID-19. The chain joins TRBV12-3 or TRBV12-4 to TRBJ2-5; the D gene is perhaps TRBD2, from 6 matching bases. The CDR3 is CASSPGVGTQYF. The DNA sequence reads TGTGCCAGCAGTCCGGGGGTCGGGACCCAGTACTTC.